Below are 21 T cell receptor beta chains sequenced from a single sample in a study of T cell changes during pregnancy in multiple sclerosis. Data came from immunoSEQ multiplex PCR; TCRdb stores just in-frame clones and leaves some out. The sample includes 50,000 to 65,000 clones, 85% to 95% of them seen just once. Material: peripheral blood, obtained in the first trimester of pregnancy. The receptors were sampled from a female donor with multiple sclerosis, enrolled in a pregnancy study.

The chain joins TRBV21-1 to TRBJ1-6; the D call in the table, TRBD1, was not verified against the DNA. TRBV21-1 corresponds to a pseudogene. CDR3 size: 17 residues. This CDR3 reads CASSKPKPGQVNSPLHF. CDR3 DNA sequence: TGTGCCAGCAGCAAACCTAAACCGGGACAGGTAAATTCACCCCTCCACTTT.

The chain recombines TRBV6-4 with TRBJ2-3; 10 bases are shared with TRBD2. Trimming cost V 3 bases and J 2 bases; bases outside gene matches: 2. CDR3 size: 15 residues. Per the germline V gene, CDR1 is MRHNA and CDR2 is SNTAGT. The CDR3 nucleotides are TGTGCCAGCAGTGAAAGCGGGGGGGCCACAGATACGCAGTATTTT. Translated, it gives CASSESGGATDTQYF.

The chain combines TRBV30 with TRBJ1-5; D may be TRBD1 (6 bases). The CDR3 is 15 amino acids. Trimming removed 0 bases from V and 2 bases from J, with 11 bases in between. Germline CDR1 GTSNPN, CDR2 SVGIG (reference sequence). This chain's CDR3 is CAWSVKGGGNQPQHF. The CDR3 DNA sequence: TGTGCCTGGAGTGTAAAAGGGGGAGGCAATCAGCCCCAGCATTTT.

The chain employs TRBV13 and TRBJ1-2, with TRBD1 identical over 7 bases. V was clipped by 6 bases and J by 2 bases; unmatched bases: 3. This CDR3 contains 13 residues. Germline loops: CDR1 PRHDT, CDR2 FYEKMQ (reference sequence). The CDR3 bases are TGTGCCAGCAGGCAACAGGGGAACTATGGCTACACCTTC. Translated, it gives CASRQQGNYGYTF.

V gene TRBV7-2 combines with J gene TRBJ2-1, with D possibly TRBD2 on 7 matching bases. Germline V gives CDR1 SGHTA, CDR2 FQGNSA. Between the trimmed V and J ends, which lost 3 bases and 9 bases, there was a span of 12 bases. The CDR3 extends over 13 amino acids. The CDR3: CASSFGGGPEQFF. In DNA, the CDR3 is TGTGCCAGCAGCTTTGGGGGGGGGCCTGAGCAGTTCTTC.

V usage is TRBV7-9 and J usage is TRBJ1-2; no reliable D call. CDR3 length: 15 amino acids. Germline assignment: CDR1 SEHNR and CDR2 FQNEAQ (reference sequence). V was shortened by 3 bases and J by 1 base, with 12 bases between the two germline ends. The CDR3 nucleotides read TGTGCCAGCAGCTTCGGACTAACGTTTAACTATGGCTACACCTTC. Translating it yields CASSFGLTFNYGYTF.

The CDR3 coding sequence is TGTGCCAGTAGTTGGGGCTTTAACACCGGGGAGCTGTTTTTT. Amino acids: CASSWGFNTGELFF. The J gene is TRBJ2-2, the V gene TRBV19, with D possibly matching TRBD1 (5 bases). With 5 bases removed from V and 2 bases from J, the gap between germline ends came to 9 bases. This CDR3 region has 14 residues. Germline loops: CDR1 LNHDA, CDR2 SQIVND (reference sequence).

The genes are TRBV4-2 and TRBJ2-7; D perhaps matches TRBD2 (5 bases). Germline V lookup: CDR1 LGHNA, CDR2 YNFKEQ. V was shortened by 0 bases and J by 3 bases, with 9 bases between the two germline ends. This CDR3 region has 14 residues. The CDR3 reads CASSQEGRGYEQYF. The DNA for the CDR3 is TGTGCCAGCAGCCAAGAAGGTCGGGGCTACGAGCAGTACTTC.

The genes are TRBV19 and TRBJ2-3; TRBD2 matches 8 bases. Germline CDR1 and CDR2: LNHDA and SQIVND (reference sequence). Unmatched junction bases numbered 11, after V lost 4 bases and J lost 2 bases. There are 17 residues in the CDR3. CDR3 DNA: TGTGCCAGTAGTACTCCCCGGGGCGGGGGGCTCACAGATACGCAGTATTTT. Translation gives CASSTPRGGGLTDTQYF.

The chain couples TRBV12-5 to TRBJ2-3, with D possibly TRBD1 on 6 matching bases. This CDR3 contains 18 residues. V was trimmed by 2 bases and J by 0 bases, leaving 18 bases between them. Germline assignment: CDR1 LGHNT and CDR2 FRNRAP. CDR3 sequence (DNA): TGTGCTAGTGGTTTGCCTCGAAAGGACAGTTTTAGCACAGATACGCAGTATTTT. This gives the protein CASGLPRKDSFSTDTQYF.

V usage is TRBV9 and J usage is TRBJ2-7; 8 bases match TRBD1. V shed 3 bases, J shed 2 bases, and the junction held 4 bases outside the gene matches. The V gene's germline CDR1 is SGDLS and CDR2 YYNGEE. The CDR3 contains 14 residues. CDR3 bases: TGTGCCAGCAGCGCCTCAGGGGGCGCCTACGAGCAGTACTTC. Encoded protein: CASSASGGAYEQYF.

The chain is built from TRBV11-3 and TRBJ2-5, with 7 bases lining up with TRBD2. There are 15 residues in the CDR3. The J segment lost 5 bases and the V segment lost 4 bases, leaving 10 bases of the junction unmatched. Germline V gives CDR1 SGHNT, CDR2 YENEEA. CDR3 sequence (DNA): TGTGCCAGCAGCTCCTCCGGGGAGGGCGGTGAGACCCAGTACTTC. This translates into CASSSSGEGGETQYF.

This clone was seen a handful of times. The rearrangement links TRBV30 to TRBJ1-1; D might be TRBD1 (6 bases). Germline assignment: CDR1 GTSNPN and CDR2 SVGIG (reference sequence). V was trimmed by 0 bases and J by 6 bases, leaving 17 bases between them. The CDR3 has 15 residues. In nucleotides, the CDR3 is TGTGCCTGGAGTGTACACGCGGGGGCGGGGGCTGAAGCTTTCTTT. Its translation is CAWSVHAGAGAEAFF.

The J gene is TRBJ2-7, the V gene TRBV5-6; 7 bases fit TRBD1. CDR3 length equals 14 residues. V trimming: 1 base; J trimming: 5 bases; junction bases outside the gene matches: 6. Germline V lookup: CDR1 SGHDT, CDR2 YYEEEE. CDR3 residues: CASSLLNRGHEQYF. Written as DNA, the CDR3 is TGTGCCAGCAGCTTGTTAAACAGGGGTCACGAGCAGTACTTC.

This clone has only one observation. The V and J genes are TRBV7-2 and TRBJ2-7, with D tentatively TRBD2 (6 bases). Germline V gene data show CDR1 as SGHTA and CDR2 as FQGNSA. This CDR3 has 14 residues. V was cut by 3 bases and J by 1 base, with 10 bases left in between. CDR3 region: CASSFSGRSYEQYF. The DNA for the CDR3 is TGTGCCAGCAGCTTCTCAGGGAGGTCCTACGAGCAGTACTTC.

The genes are TRBV27 and TRBJ2-7; 9 bases are shared with TRBD1. The germline V gene encodes CDR1 MNHEY and CDR2 SMNVEV (reference sequence). CDR3 size: 13 residues. Trimming removed 6 bases from V and 4 bases from J; junction bases left unmatched: 4. The DNA for the CDR3 is TGTGCCAGCAGAGGGACAGGGTTATACGAGCAGTACTTC. Translation gives CASRGTGLYEQYF.

The gene calls are TRBV5-8 and TRBJ1-1; D gene unclear. V was shortened by 4 bases and J by 8 bases, with 12 bases between the two germline ends. The V gene's germline CDR1 is SGHTS and CDR2 YDEGEE. The CDR3 spans 12 residues. The CDR3 DNA is TGTGCCAGCAGCCCGGGTGGATCCGAAGCTTTCTTT. The encoded protein is CASSPGGSEAFF.

This chain links TRBV7-9 with TRBJ1-3; 7 bases align to TRBD1. Germline CDR1 SEHNR, CDR2 FQNEAQ (reference sequence). CDR3 length equals 15 residues. The V gene end was trimmed by 4 bases and the J gene end by 2 bases; junction bases not matched to a gene: 5. CDR3 nucleotide sequence: TGTGCCAGCAGCTGGGAGACAGGGCCTGGAAACACCATATATTTT. Translating gives CASSWETGPGNTIYF. The variable domain in full, with the rest retrieved from reference TRBV7-9 and TRBJ1-3, is DTGVSQNPRHKITKRGQNVTFRCDPISEHNRLYWYRQTLGQGPEFLTYFQNEAQLEKSRLLSDRFSAERPKGSFSTLEIQRTEQGDSAMYLCASSWETGPGNTIYFGEGSWLTVV.

This clone occurred once. V gene TRBV7-9 combines with J gene TRBJ2-1; 7 nucleotides agree with TRBD2. CDR1 SEHNR and CDR2 FQNEAQ come from the germline V gene (reference sequence). Trimming took 1 base from V and 1 from J; bases not matched to a gene: 1. The CDR3 is made up of 15 amino acids. The CDR3 spells CASSLDGGSYNEQFF. The CDR3 DNA follows: TGTGCCAGCAGCTTAGACGGGGGGTCCTACAATGAGCAGTTCTTC.

The chain recombines TRBV2 with TRBJ1-1, with D unresolved. Germline V CDR1 and CDR2: SNHLY, FYNNEI. The CDR3 contains 17 residues. Trimming cost V 8 bases and J 4 bases, with 26 bases left between them. The CDR3 sequence: CASSSPRAGTLTTEAFF. DNA for the CDR3: TGTGCCAGCTCAAGCCCCCGAGCAGGCACCCTGACCACTGAAGCTTTCTTT.

This clone was recorded only once. This chain joins TRBV5-1 and TRBJ2-7; TRBD2 might be the D (5 bases). CDR3 length equals 15 residues. Germline-derived CDR1 and CDR2 are SGHRS and YFSETQ. With 0 bases removed from V and 9 bases from J, the gap between germline ends came to 19 bases. CDR3 amino acids: CASSLARGRKFGQYF. The CDR3 DNA sequence: TGCGCCAGCAGCTTGGCTCGGGGAAGAAAGTTCGGGCAGTACTTC.